The entry below describes one TCR beta chain. Its target is unknown. Measured with immunoSEQ multiplex PCR; TCRdb has only the in-frame clones, and not every one. Found here are 36,000 or so clones, under 85% of them singletons; the top ten hold approximately 10%. The data belong to a study of OX40 agonist ivuxolimab in advanced cancers. The overall study: From 23 to 79 years was the age range, with a mean of around 54 years, and about 78% were male.

Between the trimmed V and J ends, which lost 3 bases and 5 bases, there was a span of 14 bases. In germline, CDR1 is MNHNS, CDR2 SASEGT. This CDR3 has 15 residues. Study conclusions and caveats: The work left the antigen specificity of expanded peripheral T cells undetermined.

This specimen was CD4+ or CD8+ T cells sorted from blood, taken in a trial of the OX40 agonist ivuxolimab. The clonotype was recovered from an adult with an advanced solid tumor such as melanoma, head and neck, liver or kidney cancer. The chain joins TRBV6-1 to TRBJ1-3; no firm D call. The CDR3 protein is CASSDPGISRNTIYF. The DNA of the CDR3 is TGTGCCAGCAGTGACCCAGGAATTTCAAGAAACACCATATATTTT.